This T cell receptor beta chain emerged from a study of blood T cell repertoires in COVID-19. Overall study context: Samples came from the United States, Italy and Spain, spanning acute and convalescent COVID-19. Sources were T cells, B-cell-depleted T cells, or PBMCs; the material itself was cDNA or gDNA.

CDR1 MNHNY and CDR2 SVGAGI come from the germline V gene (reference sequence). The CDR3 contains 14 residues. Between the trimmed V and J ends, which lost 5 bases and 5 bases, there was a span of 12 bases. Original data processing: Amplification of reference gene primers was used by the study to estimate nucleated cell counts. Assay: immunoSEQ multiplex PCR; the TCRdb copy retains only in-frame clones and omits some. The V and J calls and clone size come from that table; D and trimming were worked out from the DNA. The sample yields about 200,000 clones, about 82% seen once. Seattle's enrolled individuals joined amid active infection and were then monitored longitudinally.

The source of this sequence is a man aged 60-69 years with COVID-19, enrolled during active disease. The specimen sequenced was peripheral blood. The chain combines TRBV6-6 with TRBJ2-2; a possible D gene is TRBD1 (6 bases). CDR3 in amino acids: CASSKGQTTGELFF. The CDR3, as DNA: TGTGCCAGCAGTAAGGGACAAACTACCGGGGAGCTGTTTTTT.